This is a list of T cell receptor beta chains from one sample in a study of breast tumors, draining lymph nodes, adjacent tissues. From the multiplex PCR reads, TCRdb called clonotypes with MiXCR, one entry per CDR3 protein. The table lists around 290,000 distinct CDR3 sequences, more than 30% of them singletons, with about 1.2% in the top ten. The sequencing input was axillary lymph node tissue. These receptors all come from a female donor with breast cancer. Some clones in this sample may be carry-over from other donors' samples. Each CDR3 is given with its conserved first and last residue. D genes are given only for firm matches. Some rows mark clone size as missing; the rest say once, few, many or name a class of expanded clone.

d_gene	v_gene	j_gene	abundance	CDR3aa	CDR3nt
NA	TRBV5-1	TRBJ2-2	many	CASSFLADANTGELFF	TGCGCCAGCAGCTTCCTAGCAGACGCGAACACCGGGGAGCTGTTTTTT
NA	TRBV19	TRBJ1-3	many	CASSVITGLAIGNTIYF	TGTGCCAGTAGTGTGATTACAGGACTGGCTATTGGAAACACCATATATTTT
TRBD1	TRBV10-1	TRBJ2-5	NA	CASSEDRAVQETQYF	TGCGCCAGCAGTGAGGACAGGGCCGTCCAAGAGACCCAGTACTTC
NA	TRBV18	TRBJ2-7	NA	CASSAVGVVEQYF	TGTGCCAGCTCGGCGGTAGGGGTAGTCGAGCAGTACTTC
NA	TRBV2	TRBJ1-2	many	CASNFVGNYGYTF	TGTGCCAGCAACTTCGTGGGAAACTATGGCTACACCTTC
NA	TRBV20-1	TRBJ2-5	many	CSTPGRIQETQYF	TGCAGTACTCCGGGCCGAATACAAGAGACCCAGTACTTC
NA	TRBV6-2/TRBV6-3	TRBJ1-5	few	CASSSQGRPQHF	TGTGCCAGCAGCTCACAGGGAAGGCCCCAGCATTTT
TRBD2	TRBV7-2	TRBJ2-3	many	CASSTSGSMSDTQYF	TGTGCCAGCAGCACGAGCGGGAGTATGTCAGATACGCAGTATTTT
NA	TRBV7-9	TRBJ1-2	many	CASSYGYGYTF	TGTGCCAGCAGCTACGGCTATGGCTACACCTTC
TRBD2	TRBV27	TRBJ2-3	NA	CASSLSGRLGDTQYF	TGTGCCAGCAGTTTAAGCGGGAGACTAGGAGATACGCAGTATTTT
TRBD2	TRBV5-1	TRBJ2-2	many	CASSYMTSTNTGELFF	TGCGCCAGCAGCTACATGACTAGCACGAACACCGGGGAGCTGTTTTTT
TRBD2	TRBV7-3	TRBJ2-1	many	CASSASGTGEQFF	TGTGCCAGCAGTGCTAGCGGGACGGGTGAGCAGTTCTTC
TRBD2	TRBV18	TRBJ2-7	few	CASSPPSGVTYEQYF	TGTGCCAGCTCACCACCAAGCGGGGTTACCTACGAGCAGTACTTC
NA	TRBV20-1	TRBJ2-3	many	CSANSLNTDTQYF	TGCAGTGCTAACTCACTTAACACAGATACGCAGTATTTT